The 4 T cell receptor beta chains listed next were all sequenced from one sample in a study of shared clonotypes between healthy human individuals. TCRdb's copy holds only in-frame clones and misses some; the assay was immunoSEQ multiplex PCR. The table lists approximately 740,000 clones, about 74% of them singletons, with approximately 1.8% in the top ten. The source material was memory CD4+ T cells sorted from blood. As to subset: CD45RA-negative fraction. Receptors originate from a woman aged 25 to 39 in good health.

Here the CDR3 DNA reads TGTGCCAGCAGCTTGGTTCCGGGCACAAGCTCTGGAAACACCATATATTTT. This codes for CASSLVPGTSSGNTIYF. The chain carries TRBV5-6 and TRBJ1-3; no reliable D call. V was cut by 0 bases and J by 0 bases, with 13 bases left in between. CDR3 size: 17 residues. Germline V CDR1 and CDR2: SGHDT, YYEEEE.

CDR3 nucleotide sequence: TGCAGTGCCCCGGAATTTGCTGAGCAGTTCTTC. This translates into CSAPEFAEQFF. V usage is TRBV20-1 and J usage is TRBJ2-1; the D is unclear. The CDR3 is made up of 11 amino acids. V lost 6 bases and J 9 bases, leaving 12 bases between the germline ends. CDR1 and CDR2 from the germline V gene are DFQATT and SNEGSKA (reference sequence).

Notes on this clone: In the same sample, other DNA sequences code for this CDR3. V usage is TRBV7-9 and J usage is TRBJ1-2, with TRBD1 identical over 7 bases. The CDR3 has 15 amino acids. Germline assignment: CDR1 SEHNR and CDR2 FQNEAQ (reference sequence). The V and J ends lost 5 bases and 5 bases, in that order; junction bases with no gene match: 11. The CDR3 sequence is CASSPSSGGAYGYTF. The CDR3 coding sequence is TGTGCCAGCAGCCCGTCCTCAGGGGGGGCTTATGGCTACACCTTC.

V gene TRBV2 combines with J gene TRBJ2-7; D assignment may be TRBD1 or TRBD2 (5 bases each). There are 13 residues in the CDR3. CDR1 is SNHLY, CDR2 FYNNEI, per germline. V shed 6 bases and J shed 1 base, with 10 bases lying between them. The CDR3 loop is CASRRGSSYEQYF. The CDR3 DNA reads as TGTGCCAGCAGGAGGGGTTCGTCCTACGAGCAGTACTTC.